Described below is a single TCR beta chain sequence and its context. The antigen is unknown. This entry is derived from a study of Ad26.COV2.S vaccination and SARS-CoV-2 variants. Turning to the study itself: Ad26.COV2.S arm of COV1001 included the donor. The authors gave Ad26.COV2.S intramuscularly, either once or twice 56 days apart. Findings of the study overall: Those who received the vaccine showed greater spike-specific TCR breadth than those given placebo. Marked by substantial breadth, spike-specific CD8+ and CD4+ T cell responses were reportedly seen after vaccination.

This sample's treatment: around 19 received Ad26.COV2.S at low or high dose, single or two shots; roughly 5 received placebo; per-sample allocation not given. Sampling occurred on day 63 after the first vaccine or placebo injection. From germline, CDR1 is SNHLY and CDR2 FYNNEI. Trimming stripped 5 bases from V and 5 bases from J, with 18 bases between. The CDR3 runs 15 residues. This table comes from immunoSEQ multiplex PCR, and its TCRdb copy is limited to in-frame clones, with some not included. The sample contains 400,000 or so clones, roughly nine tenths of which appear only once. The sample here was peripheral blood, taken in a trial of Ad26.COV2.S vaccine versus placebo. The chain carries TRBV2 and TRBJ1-1; weak D call: TRBD1 (5 bases). This clonotype was obtained from a person between 18 and 65 years old who received the Ad26.COV2.S COVID-19 vaccine or a placebo. The CDR3 loop reads CASSRRVRGGTEAFF. The CDR3 bases are TGTGCCAGCAGTCGCCGTGTTCGGGGGGGGACTGAAGCTTTCTTT.